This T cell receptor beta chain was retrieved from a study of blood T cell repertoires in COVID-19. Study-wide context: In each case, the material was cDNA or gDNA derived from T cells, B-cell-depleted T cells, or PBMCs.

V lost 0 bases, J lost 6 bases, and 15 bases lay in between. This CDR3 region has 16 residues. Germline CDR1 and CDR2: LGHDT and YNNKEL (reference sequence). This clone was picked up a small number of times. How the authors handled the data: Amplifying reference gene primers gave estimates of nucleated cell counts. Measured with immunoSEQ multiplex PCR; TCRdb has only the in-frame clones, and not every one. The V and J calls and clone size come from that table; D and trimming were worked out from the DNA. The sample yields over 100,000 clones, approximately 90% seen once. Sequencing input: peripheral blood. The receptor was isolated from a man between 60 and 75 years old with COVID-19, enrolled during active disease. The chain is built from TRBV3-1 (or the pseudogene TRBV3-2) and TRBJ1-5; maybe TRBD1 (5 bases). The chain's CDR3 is CASSQDFGHLPQPQHF. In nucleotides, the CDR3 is TGTGCCAGCAGCCAAGATTTCGGACATCTGCCTCAGCCCCAGCATTTT.